This T cell receptor beta chain derives from a study of T cell repertoires in cytomegalovirus infection. The table lists this clonotype with many counts. The antigen is not known. Germline CDR1 is SGHVS and CDR2 is FNYEAQ. This CDR3 is built from 16 residues. V was cut by 0 bases and J by 1 base, with 9 bases left in between. TCRdb independently ran MiXCR on the reads; one entry per CDR3 protein. The sample yields 310,000 or so distinct CDR3 sequences, around 25% seen once. Study-level findings and limits: There were carriers of CMV plus the relevant HLA, and cumulative public TCR beta family frequency identified them. HLA-C-restricted CMV-specific TCR beta clonotypes were dominant in the ex vivo response.

The TCR was taken from a human donor in good health (CMV status not recorded). Some clones in this sample may be carry-over from other donors' samples. This chain connects TRBV7-6 to TRBJ2-2, with D perhaps matching TRBD1 (6 bases). Sequenced input: PBMCs. The CDR3 region is CASSLAQGRNTGELFF. DNA of the CDR3: TGTGCCAGCAGCTTAGCGCAGGGGCGGAACACCGGGGAGCTGTTTTTT.